The 3 T cell receptor beta chains given below trace back to one sample, sequenced in a study of blood T cell repertoires in COVID-19. Assay used: immunoSEQ multiplex PCR; TCRdb lists only in-frame clones, some missing. The table lists hundreds of thousands of clones, roughly 76% of them singletons. Sequencing input: peripheral blood. The origin of the receptors is a woman of 80 years or more with COVID-19, enrolled during active disease.

The chain joins TRBV3-1 (or the pseudogene TRBV3-2) to TRBJ2-1; perhaps TRBD2 as D (5 bases). V shed 4 bases and J shed 8 bases, with 12 bases lying between them. The CDR3 consists of 13 residues. CDR1 LGHDT and CDR2 YNNKEL come from the germline V gene (reference sequence). CDR3 bases: TGTGCCAGCAGCCGGACTCGAGGCTATGAGCAGTTCTTC. It translates to CASSRTRGYEQFF.

The V and J genes are TRBV2 and TRBJ2-3, with 13 nucleotides matching TRBD2. CDR3 length equals 16 residues. V shed 5 bases and J 2 bases; nucleotides not matched to a gene: 4. Germline values: CDR1 SNHLY, CDR2 FYNNEI. The DNA for the CDR3 is TGTGCCAGCAGTCGGGGACTAGCGGGGTTCACAGATACGCAGTATTTT. Its translation: CASSRGLAGFTDTQYF.

This clone was seen a handful of times. This chain uses TRBV7-2 with TRBJ2-2; D is unresolved. The germline gives CDR1 SGHTA, CDR2 FQGNSA. The CDR3 runs 11 residues. V lost 5 bases and J 7 bases, leaving 5 bases between the germline ends. The CDR3 sequence is CASSLYGELFF. CDR3 DNA sequence: TGTGCCAGCAGCCTATACGGGGAGCTGTTTTTT.